The source of this T cell receptor (beta chain) is a study of blood T cell repertoires in COVID-19. Across the whole study: Acute and convalescent COVID-19 samples came from the United States, Italy and Spain.

Here immunoSEQ multiplex PCR was the method, and the copy in TCRdb shows in-frame clones only, minus some. The sample holds about 190,000 clones, more than 60% seen once. V lost 6 bases to trimming and J lost 2 bases; unmatched junction nucleotides: 8. The CDR3 contains 15 residues. Germline V gene sequence: CDR1 LNHDA, CDR2 SQIVND (reference sequence). The source material was peripheral blood. The clonotype was recovered from a man aged 50 to 60 who had recovered from COVID-19. The gene calls are TRBV19 and TRBJ2-3; 7 nucleotides agree with TRBD1. The CDR3 region is CASSSGQIVTDTQYF. The CDR3 DNA is TGTGCCAGTAGCTCGGGACAGATTGTCACAGATACGCAGTATTTT. The full variable domain, in which reference TRBV19 and TRBJ2-3 provide the parts outside the CDR3, is DGGITQSPKYLFRKEGQNVTLSCEQNLNHDAMYWYRQDPGQGLRLIYYSQIVNDFQKGDIAEGYSVSREKKESFPLTVTSAQKNPTAFYLCASSSGQIVTDTQYFGPGTRLTVL.